This entry lists 31 T cell receptor beta chains sequenced from one sample in a study of graft-versus-host responses after intestinal transplantation. Sequencing used immunoSEQ multiplex PCR; TCRdb keeps in-frame clones, though not all of them. The sample has tens of thousands of clones; approximately 90% are singletons. This material consisted of PBMCs, taken 26 days after transplant. These receptors all come from a human patient who received an intestinal transplant, so some T cells may come from the graft donor.

This chain joins TRBV5-4 and TRBJ1-2; TRBD1 aligns across 10 bases. The CDR3 consists of 17 residues. The junction had 11 bases not matched to a gene; V was cut back by 0 bases and J by 6 bases. CDR1 SGHNT and CDR2 YYREEE come from the germline V gene (reference sequence). CDR3 sequence (DNA): TGTGCCAGCAGCTTGGCCCATCACCCGGGACAGGGGCATGGCTACACCTTC. Translated, it gives CASSLAHHPGQGHGYTF.

The chain combines TRBV7-6 with TRBJ2-1; TRBD1 agrees at 8 bases. The CDR3 sequence is 15 residues long. Trimming took 5 bases from V and 0 from J; bases not matched to a gene: 3. CDR1 is SGHVS, CDR2 FNYEAQ, per germline. CDR3 in DNA: TGTGCCAGCAGCATAACAGGGGGCTCCTACAATGAGCAGTTCTTC. Protein: CASSITGGSYNEQFF.

The chain uses TRBV7-6 and TRBJ2-4; TRBD1 matches at 7 bases. The V gene end was trimmed by 3 bases and the J gene end by 8 bases; junction bases not matched to a gene: 7. CDR1 is SGHVS, CDR2 FNYEAQ, per germline. The CDR3 extends over 14 amino acids. CDR3 nucleotides: TGTGCCAGCAGCTTGCGGACAGGAATAGACATTCAGTACTTC. Encoded protein: CASSLRTGIDIQYF.

This chain links TRBV6-1 with TRBJ2-5; tentative D call: TRBD2 (6 bases). The CDR3 is 15 amino acids. Looked up from germline, CDR1 is MNHNS and CDR2 is SASEGT. V was trimmed by 7 bases and J by 9 bases, leaving 24 bases between them. This CDR3 reads CASTTLTGNWGAQYF. For the CDR3, the DNA is TGTGCCAGCACCACCCTCACCGGGAACTGGGGGGCCCAGTACTTC.

This chain connects TRBV7-9 to TRBJ2-5; 12 bases are a match to TRBD2. The J segment lost 0 bases and the V segment lost 3 bases, leaving 5 bases of the junction unmatched. Per the germline V gene, CDR1 is SEHNR and CDR2 is FQNEAQ (reference sequence). CDR3 size: 17 residues. DNA of the CDR3: TGTGCCAGCAGCTTCGGGACTAGCGGGTCCCACCAAGAGACCCAGTACTTC. Translation gives CASSFGTSGSHQETQYF. The whole variable domain, filled in from reference TRBV7-9 and TRBJ2-5, reads DTGVSQNPRHKITKRGQNVTFRCDPISEHNRLYWYRQTLGQGPEFLTYFQNEAQLEKSRLLSDRFSAERPKGSFSTLEIQRTEQGDSAMYLCASSFGTSGSHQETQYFGPGTRLLVL.

The chain employs TRBV19 and TRBJ2-1, with 7 bases aligning to TRBD1. There are 20 residues in the CDR3. The germline gives CDR1 LNHDA, CDR2 SQIVND (reference sequence). With 0 bases clipped from V and 3 bases from J, the junction kept 17 bases outside the gene matches. CDR3 sequence reads: CASSIDLETGPTAVYNEQFF. In DNA form, the CDR3 reads TGTGCCAGTAGTATAGATCTAGAGACAGGGCCAACCGCGGTCTACAATGAGCAGTTCTTC. Full variable domain (missing parts from reference TRBV19 and TRBJ2-1): DGGITQSPKYLFRKEGQNVTLSCEQNLNHDAMYWYRQDPGQGLRLIYYSQIVNDFQKGDIAEGYSVSREKKESFPLTVTSAQKNPTAFYLCASSIDLETGPTAVYNEQFFGPGTRLTVL.

The V call is TRBV27, the J call TRBJ1-5, with D possibly being TRBD1 (6 bases). The ends were cut back, 5 bases at V and 0 bases at J, with 17 bases in the middle. The CDR3 spans 17 residues. Germline CDR1 and CDR2: MNHEY and SMNVEV (reference sequence). This chain's CDR3 is CASSQEGGPVSNQPQHF. For the CDR3, the DNA is TGTGCCAGCAGTCAAGAGGGGGGGCCGGTTAGCAATCAGCCCCAGCATTTT.

The chain carries TRBV4-1 and TRBJ2-5; TRBD2 matches 10 bases. Germline values: CDR1 MGHRA, CDR2 YSYEKL. V shed 3 bases and J 3 bases; nucleotides not matched to a gene: 10. This CDR3 is 17 amino acids long. The CDR3 spells CASSQPSSGLAKETQYF. The CDR3, as DNA: TGCGCCAGCAGCCAGCCTAGTTCGGGACTAGCGAAAGAGACCCAGTACTTC.

The chain employs TRBV19 and TRBJ2-1; 13 nucleotides line up with TRBD2. Per the germline V gene, CDR1 is LNHDA and CDR2 is SQIVND (reference sequence). With V trimmed by 1 base and J by 7 bases, 1 base remained unmatched. CDR3 size: 15 residues. The CDR3 nucleotides read TGTGCCAGTAGTATAGCGGGACTAGCGGGAAATGAGCAGTTCTTC. Its translation: CASSIAGLAGNEQFF. The full variable domain, with the rest looked up from reference TRBV19 and TRBJ2-1, is DGGITQSPKYLFRKEGQNVTLSCEQNLNHDAMYWYRQDPGQGLRLIYYSQIVNDFQKGDIAEGYSVSREKKESFPLTVTSAQKNPTAFYLCASSIAGLAGNEQFFGPGTRLTVL.

This clone appeared once. The chain has TRBV28 and TRBJ2-7, with 7 bases aligning to TRBD2. Per germline, CDR1 MDHEN and CDR2 SYDVKM. The CDR3 length is 14 residues. Trimming took 6 bases from V and 2 from J; bases not matched to a gene: 7. The CDR3 protein is CASRGGGPPYEQYF. The CDR3 coding sequence is TGTGCCAGCAGGGGGGGAGGGCCCCCCTACGAGCAGTACTTC.

The chain has TRBV5-1 and TRBJ2-1; 10 bases match TRBD2. J gave up 3 bases and V 4 bases, and 7 bases lay outside the gene matches. This CDR3 is 16 amino acids long. Germline V gene lookup returns CDR1 SGHRS and CDR2 YFSETQ. This CDR3 is CASSPGLAENYNEQFF. The DNA for the CDR3 is TGCGCCAGCAGCCCAGGACTAGCGGAGAACTACAATGAGCAGTTCTTC.

The V gene is TRBV5-6, the J gene TRBJ1-6; weak D call: TRBD1 (5 bases). Germline CDR1 reads SGHDT; CDR2 reads YYEEEE. V lost 6 bases, J lost 7 bases, and 14 bases lay in between. There are 14 residues in the CDR3. The CDR3 reads CASTPGWSNSPLHF. The CDR3 DNA sequence: TGTGCCAGCACCCCAGGGTGGTCGAATTCACCCCTCCACTTT.

This sequence joins TRBV13 and TRBJ2-2, with TRBD2 matching 12 bases. Germline V gene data show CDR1 as PRHDT and CDR2 as FYEKMQ (reference sequence). This CDR3 has 17 amino acids. J lost 1 base, V lost 5 bases, and 5 bases had no gene match. Here the CDR3 reads CASSASGGAWNTGELFF. CDR3 DNA sequence: TGTGCCAGCAGCGCTAGCGGGGGGGCCTGGAACACCGGGGAGCTGTTTTTT.

The chain has TRBV9 and TRBJ2-4, with D tentatively TRBD1 (5 bases). The CDR3 has 15 residues. V gave up 0 bases and J gave up 6 bases, with 13 bases separating them. CDR1 SGDLS and CDR2 YYNGEE come from the germline V gene. In nucleotides, the CDR3 is TGTGCCAGCAGCGTAGAGGGGTTAAGGGGAAACATTCAGTACTTC. This encodes CASSVEGLRGNIQYF. Filled out from reference TRBV9 and TRBJ2-4, the complete variable domain reads DSGVTQTPKHLITATGQRVTLRCSPRSGDLSVYWYQQSLDQGLQFLIQYYNGEERAKGNILERFSAQQFPDLHSELNLSSLELGDSALYFCASSVEGLRGNIQYFGAGTRLSVL.

The gene calls are TRBV4-1 and TRBJ2-3; possibly TRBD1 for D (5 bases). The CDR3 totals 11 residues. The germline V gene has CDR1 MGHRA and CDR2 YSYEKL. Trimming took off 4 bases at V and 6 bases at J, with 5 bases between the two ends. DNA of the CDR3: TGCGCCAGCAGCCGGGGCGATACGCAGTATTTT. Amino acids: CASSRGDTQYF.

The rearrangement uses TRBV10-3 and TRBJ2-1; maybe TRBD1 (5 bases). The CDR3 contains 15 residues. Per the germline V gene, CDR1 is ENHRY and CDR2 is SYGVKD. Trimming cost V 2 bases and J 8 bases, with 16 bases left between them. The chain's CDR3 is CAISETGAPTDEQFF. CDR3 DNA: TGTGCCATCAGTGAGACAGGAGCTCCCACCGATGAGCAGTTCTTC.

The rearrangement links TRBV5-4 to TRBJ2-7; possible D gene TRBD1, 5 bases. V shed 2 bases and J shed 2 bases, with 11 bases lying between them. The CDR3 loop spans 14 amino acids. Germline V gene data show CDR1 as SGHNT and CDR2 as YYREEE (reference sequence). CDR3 sequence: CASSFETATYEQYF. CDR3 coding DNA: TGTGCCAGCAGCTTTGAGACAGCGACCTACGAGCAGTACTTC.

With respect to this clone: Compared with germline, one end of the junction differs, possibly owing to a read error. This chain uses TRBV7-7 with TRBJ2-3; 7 bases fit TRBD1. The germline V gene has CDR1 SSHAT and CDR2 FNYEAQ (reference sequence). This CDR3 region has 21 residues. Here the CDR3 reads CASSLENSSGQTSHSTDTQYF. The CDR3 DNA reads as TGTGCTAGCAGCTTAGAGAATAGTTCGGGACAGACTTCCCACAGCACAGATACGCAGTATTTT.

The chain joins TRBV7-8 to TRBJ1-1; D uncertain. CDR1 and CDR2 (germline): SGHVS, FQNEAQ. This CDR3 region has 14 residues. V lost 7 bases and J lost 1, with 13 bases in between. The CDR3 spells CASTTETPNTEAFF. CDR3 nucleotides: TGTGCCAGCACCACCGAGACACCGAACACTGAAGCTTTCTTT.

The chain links TRBV6-5 to TRBJ2-5; 7 bases are shared with TRBD1. Germline V lookup: CDR1 MNHEY, CDR2 SVGAGI. The CDR3 has 15 amino acids. V was pared by 2 bases and J by 1 base, with 4 bases of the junction left unmatched. The chain's CDR3 is CASSYQGQPQETQYF. Here the CDR3 DNA reads TGTGCCAGCAGTTACCAGGGACAGCCCCAAGAGACCCAGTACTTC.

The chain carries TRBV29-1 and TRBJ1-1; 8 nucleotides match TRBD1. Trimming took 6 bases from V and 1 from J; bases not matched to a gene: 4. The CDR3 is 13 residues long. Germline loops: CDR1 SQVTM, CDR2 ANQGSEA. The CDR3 protein is CSVTGASNTEAFF. DNA for the CDR3: TGCAGCGTGACAGGGGCCTCGAACACTGAAGCTTTCTTT.

The chain uses TRBV6-5 and TRBJ2-1; no firm D call. The V end lost 0 bases, the J end lost 5 bases, and 8 bases lay between the germline ends. Germline V gene data show CDR1 as MNHEY and CDR2 as SVGAGI. The CDR3 extends over 14 amino acids. Here the CDR3 reads CASSYSEDNNEQFF. In DNA form, the CDR3 reads TGTGCCAGCAGTTACTCAGAGGATAACAATGAGCAGTTCTTC.

This clone was detected a few times. The chain has TRBV4-1 and TRBJ2-7, with 9 bases that match TRBD2. This CDR3 contains 18 residues. Looked up from germline, CDR1 is MGHRA and CDR2 is YSYEKL. With 3 bases clipped from V and 7 bases from J, the junction kept 19 bases outside the gene matches. The CDR3 loop reads CASSHPTAQRGAHGEQYV. The CDR3 coding sequence is TGCGCCAGCAGCCACCCTACGGCGCAGCGGGGGGCCCATGGGGAGCAGTACGTC.

The chain combines TRBV13 with TRBJ2-7, with a weak D call TRBD2 (5 bases). In germline, CDR1 is PRHDT, CDR2 FYEKMQ (reference sequence). V was shortened by 4 bases and J by 4 bases, with 11 bases between the two germline ends. This CDR3 spans 13 amino acids. In DNA form, the CDR3 reads TGTGCCAGCAGCTCGACTGGGGAGTACGAGCAGTACTTC. It yields the protein CASSSTGEYEQYF.

This sequence joins TRBV19 and TRBJ2-2, with 9 bases aligning to TRBD1. The CDR3 is made up of 13 amino acids. In germline, CDR1 is LNHDA, CDR2 SQIVND (reference sequence). The trim removed 4 bases at V and 7 bases at J, leaving 1 base unmatched. CDR3 DNA sequence: TGTGCCAGTAGTACGGGACAGGGCGGGGAGCTGTTTTTT. Protein sequence: CASSTGQGGELFF.

The chain is built from TRBV7-8 and TRBJ2-7; 7 nucleotides match TRBD1. CDR3 size: 14 residues. CDR1 and CDR2 from the germline V gene are SGHVS and FQNEAQ. V was pared by 3 bases and J by 5 bases, with 7 bases of the junction left unmatched. CDR3 loop: CASSFPGQPHEQYV. DNA of the CDR3: TGTGCCAGCAGCTTTCCGGGACAGCCACACGAGCAGTACGTC.

This rearrangement joins TRBV9 to TRBJ2-1; 11 nucleotides line up with TRBD2. This CDR3 contains 15 residues. With 0 bases clipped from V and 6 bases from J, the junction kept 2 bases outside the gene matches. Germline V gene lookup returns CDR1 SGDLS and CDR2 YYNGEE. The CDR3 sequence is CASSVASGGRNEQFF. The CDR3 region has the DNA TGTGCCAGCAGCGTAGCTAGCGGGGGGCGCAATGAGCAGTTCTTC.

The V and J genes are TRBV27 and TRBJ1-2; D might be TRBD1 (6 bases). Germline CDR1 reads MNHEY; CDR2 reads SMNVEV (reference sequence). V lost 7 bases, J lost 2 bases, and 17 bases lay in between. The CDR3 is made up of 15 amino acids. CDR3 DNA sequence: TGTGCCAGCATGAGTCCTGGACAGATGAACTATGGCTACACCTTC. Protein sequence: CASMSPGQMNYGYTF.

Note on this clone: The junction shows a germline mismatch at one end, possibly a read error. V gene TRBV28 combines with J gene TRBJ2-7; 8 bases are shared with TRBD2. In germline, CDR1 is MDHEN, CDR2 SYDVKM. The CDR3 sequence is 13 residues long. The CDR3 DNA reads as TGTGCCTGCAGACTAGCGCGCGACTACGAGCAGTACTTC. Translation gives CACRLARDYEQYF.

The chain couples TRBV6-1 to TRBJ2-7; a weak D match, TRBD1 (5 bases). V dropped 0 bases and J dropped 0 bases, with 9 bases sitting between them. Per the germline V gene, CDR1 is MNHNS and CDR2 is SASEGT. The CDR3 has 15 amino acids. The CDR3, as DNA: TGTGCCAGCAGTGAAGCCACAGGCCTCTCCTACGAGCAGTACTTC. Its translation: CASSEATGLSYEQYF.

This chain connects TRBV7-9 to TRBJ1-2; tentatively, D is TRBD1 (5 bases). Trimming cost V 1 base and J 3 bases, with 15 bases left between them. The CDR3 is made up of 16 amino acids. Germline CDR1 SEHNR, CDR2 FQNEAQ (reference sequence). CDR3 in amino acids: CASSLGPGGTDYGYTF. CDR3 nucleotide sequence: TGTGCCAGCAGCTTAGGTCCCGGGGGGACTGACTATGGCTACACCTTC.